These 25 T cell receptor beta chains were all obtained from the same sample, sequenced in a study of T cells after posttransplantation cyclophosphamide. Here immunoSEQ multiplex PCR was the method, and the copy in TCRdb shows in-frame clones only, minus some. Here the sample spans about 870 clones, over 65% being singletons. The sequenced material came from memory CD8+ T cells sorted from blood. The receptors were sampled from a woman between 50 and 59 years old in good health and a related stem cell transplant donor.

This rearrangement joins TRBV9 to TRBJ2-2; 11 positions match TRBD2. The CDR3 has 17 residues. The germline V gene encodes CDR1 SGDLS and CDR2 YYNGEE. Trimming removed 2 bases from V and 2 bases from J; junction bases left unmatched: 5. The CDR3: CASSVTRLAGNTGELFF. CDR3 in DNA: TGTGCCAGCAGCGTGACCCGACTAGCGGGAAACACCGGGGAGCTGTTTTTT.

The chain uses TRBV11-2 and TRBJ2-7, with a tentative D call TRBD1 (6 bases). Germline values: CDR1 SGHAT, CDR2 FQNNGV. This CDR3 comprises 15 residues. V lost 1 base and J lost 1, with 11 bases in between. The CDR3 DNA sequence: TGTGCCAGCAGCTTAGCGGGGCAGGGGTCCTACGAGCAGTACTTC. Its protein product is CASSLAGQGSYEQYF.

The CDR3 here is CASSSRLASSYNEQFF. As DNA, the CDR3 is TGTGCCAGCAGCTCCCGACTCGCTAGCTCCTACAATGAGCAGTTCTTC. The chain employs TRBV13 and TRBJ2-1; D ambiguous. Germline V lookup: CDR1 PRHDT, CDR2 FYEKMQ (reference sequence). The CDR3 consists of 16 residues. The germline V and J ends were trimmed by 4 bases and 0 bases, with 13 bases remaining between them.

The chain recombines TRBV5-6 with TRBJ2-1, with a possible D match to TRBD2 (6 bases). The CDR3 is 15 amino acids. Germline V gene sequence: CDR1 SGHDT, CDR2 YYEEEE. The V end lost 0 bases, the J end lost 7 bases, and 14 bases lay between the germline ends. The DNA for the CDR3 is TGTGCCAGCAGCTTGGGTTCAGCGGGTAAGAATGAGCAGTTCTTC. Encoded protein: CASSLGSAGKNEQFF. Full variable domain (outside the CDR3, taken from reference TRBV5-6 and TRBJ2-1): DAGVTQSPTHLIKTRGQQVTLRCSPKSGHDTVSWYQQALGQGPQFIFQYYEEEERQRGNFPDRFSGHQFPNYSSELNVNALLLGDSALYLCASSLGSAGKNEQFFGPGTRLTVL.

This rearrangement joins TRBV5-8 to TRBJ2-5, with D perhaps matching TRBD2 (5 bases). Germline V gene lookup returns CDR1 SGHTS and CDR2 YDEGEE. This CDR3 has 17 residues. V was shortened by 4 bases and J by 1 base, with 20 bases between the two germline ends. The CDR3 region has the DNA TGTGCCAGCAGCCCCACCCTGTGGGAGTACGCCCAAGAGACCCAGTACTTC. Amino acid sequence: CASSPTLWEYAQETQYF.

By share of the sample, this clone is large. The V gene is TRBV10-3, the J gene TRBJ1-5; 8 nucleotides align to TRBD1. Germline CDR1 is ENHRY and CDR2 is SYGVKD. V lost 10 bases to trimming and J lost 1 base; unmatched junction nucleotides: 6. This CDR3 comprises 14 residues. The CDR3 spells CASSTGDSNQPQHF. CDR3 DNA: TGTGCCAGCTCGACAGGGGACAGCAATCAGCCCCAGCATTTT.

J is TRBJ2-5 and V is TRBV27; perhaps TRBD2 as D (6 bases). Germline assignment: CDR1 MNHEY and CDR2 SMNVEV (reference sequence). V was pared by 6 bases and J by 2 bases, with 22 bases between. This CDR3 contains 17 residues. The CDR3 loop is CASRPLGGPQRQETQYF. CDR3 coding DNA: TGTGCCAGCAGGCCCTTGGGAGGCCCCCAGAGGCAAGAGACCCAGTACTTC.

This clone was counted a few times. The chain carries TRBV9 and TRBJ1-2, with 9 bases identical to TRBD1. CDR3 length equals 21 residues. CDR1 is SGDLS, CDR2 YYNGEE, per germline. Trimming at V came to 3 bases and at J to 8 bases, leaving 29 bases not matched to a gene. The CDR3 nucleotides read TGTGCCAGCAGCGCCACGGGACAGGGAAGTTTAAGTAGGCCTCAGGCGGGAGGCTACACCTTC. This sequence encodes CASSATGQGSLSRPQAGGYTF.

This chain joins TRBV13 and TRBJ2-7, with 7 bases aligning to TRBD2. CDR3 length equals 15 residues. With 2 bases clipped from V and 3 bases from J, the junction kept 7 bases outside the gene matches. Germline V gene lookup returns CDR1 PRHDT and CDR2 FYEKMQ (reference sequence). CDR3 DNA: TGTGCCAGCAGCTTACTGAGCGGGAACCTCTACGAGCAGTACTTC. Residues: CASSLLSGNLYEQYF.

J is TRBJ2-1 and V is TRBV9; 14 nucleotides match TRBD2. Germline CDR1 SGDLS, CDR2 YYNGEE. This CDR3 is 17 amino acids long. J was trimmed by 5 bases and V by 3 bases; bases with no gene match: 7. CDR3 residues: CASSGGLAGGPHNEQFF. CDR3 in DNA: TGTGCCAGCAGCGGTGGACTAGCGGGAGGCCCCCACAATGAGCAGTTCTTC.

The chain recombines TRBV7-6 with TRBJ2-1; 8 positions match TRBD2. In germline, CDR1 is SGHVS, CDR2 FNYEAQ. V was clipped by 1 base and J by 3 bases; unmatched bases: 2. The CDR3 runs to 15 residues. The CDR3 DNA reads as TGTGCCAGCAGCTTAGGCGGGAGGTTCTACAATGAGCAGTTCTTC. It yields the protein CASSLGGRFYNEQFF. Together with reference TRBV7-6 and TRBJ2-1, the CDR3 gives the full variable domain: GAGVSQSPRYKVTKRGQDVALRCDPISGHVSLYWYRQALGQGPEFLTYFNYEAQQDKSGLPNDRFSAERPEGSISTLTIQRTEQRDSAMYRCASSLGGRFYNEQFFGPGTRLTVL.

This clone was seen only once. This sequence joins TRBV10-3 and TRBJ2-1, with a tentative D call TRBD2 (6 bases). Germline-derived CDR1 and CDR2 are ENHRY and SYGVKD. The length of the CDR3 is 14 residues. V lost 7 bases to trimming and J lost 3 bases, with 13 bases between them. In DNA, the CDR3 is TGTGCCATCACGGCCGGTAGCGGCTACAATGAGCAGTTCTTC. As protein: CAITAGSGYNEQFF.

This clone was detected only a few times. The chain is built from TRBV27 and TRBJ1-5; TRBD1 might be the D (6 bases). The CDR3 sequence is 17 residues long. Between the trimmed V and J ends, which lost 4 bases and 5 bases, there was a span of 21 bases. The germline V gene has CDR1 MNHEY and CDR2 SMNVEV (reference sequence). Here the CDR3 reads CASSSLGGGLGDQPQHF. The CDR3 coding sequence is TGTGCCAGCAGTTCCCTGGGGGGGGGCCTCGGGGATCAGCCCCAGCATTTT.

The chain recombines TRBV5-1 with TRBJ1-4; maybe TRBD1 (5 bases). Germline CDR1 SGHRS, CDR2 YFSETQ. There are 16 residues in the CDR3. V was shortened by 6 bases and J by 4 bases, with 19 bases between the two germline ends. CDR3 nucleotides: TGCGCCAGCACTTTGGAGGGTAGGGGAAGTAATGAAAAACTGTTTTTT. This gives the protein CASTLEGRGSNEKLFF.

The chain uses TRBV29-1 and TRBJ2-1; 10 nucleotides line up with TRBD2. This CDR3 has 15 amino acids. V shed 3 bases and J 4 bases; nucleotides not matched to a gene: 6. Germline V lookup: CDR1 SQVTM, CDR2 ANQGSEA. The CDR3 sequence: CSVESASGGYNEQFF. The DNA for the CDR3 is TGCAGCGTTGAGTCCGCTAGCGGGGGATACAATGAGCAGTTCTTC.

This clone has a handful of counts. The chain recombines TRBV9 with TRBJ2-1; the match to TRBD2 covers 7 bases. This CDR3 spans 14 amino acids. With 3 bases clipped from V and 5 bases from J, the junction kept 5 bases outside the gene matches. Per the germline V gene, CDR1 is SGDLS and CDR2 is YYNGEE. CDR3 region: CASSGGGSNNEQFF. CDR3 nucleotide sequence: TGTGCCAGCAGCGGAGGCGGGAGCAACAATGAGCAGTTCTTC.

The chain carries TRBV29-1 and TRBJ1-2; D ambiguous. This CDR3 has 11 amino acids. The ends were cut back, 6 bases at V and 4 bases at J, with 9 bases in the middle. CDR1 is SQVTM and CDR2 is ANQGSEA in the germline V gene. The CDR3 DNA reads as TGCAGCGTCATGCTAACCTATGGCTACACCTTC. Protein: CSVMLTYGYTF.

This clone showed up just once. The chain joins TRBV18 to TRBJ2-3; no clear D. The CDR3 runs to 18 residues. Germline V gene lookup returns CDR1 KGHSH and CDR2 LQKENI. V was clipped by 3 bases and J by 4 bases, with 23 bases between them. Here the CDR3 reads CASSPSSRGTLGSDTQYF. As DNA, the CDR3 is TGTGCCAGCTCACCGTCCTCGAGAGGTACCCTTGGATCAGATACGCAGTATTTT.

J is TRBJ2-5 and V is TRBV28, with TRBD2 identical over 7 bases. The J call may not be correct, given that the DNA end is closer to TRBJ2-7. Germline CDR1 reads MDHEN; CDR2 reads SYDVKM. CDR3 length: 14 amino acids. The CDR3 bases are TGTGCCAGCCTTGGGGGGGTGCGGCGGAACGAGCAGTACTTC. Translating it yields CASLGGVRRNEQYF.

This clone was observed once. This chain joins TRBV5-8 and TRBJ1-6; 7 bases fit TRBD1. The CDR3 runs to 17 residues. Trimming took 6 bases from V and 4 from J; bases not matched to a gene: 13. The V gene's germline CDR1 is SGHTS and CDR2 YDEGEE. CDR3 nucleotide sequence: TGTGCCAGCACCCCGGGCCAAGGGGGCTTTTATAATTCACCCCTCCACTTT. This encodes CASTPGQGGFYNSPLHF.

This clone showed up just once. The chain recombines TRBV7-6 with TRBJ2-3; D not resolved. The CDR3 spans 13 residues. The germline CDR1 and CDR2 sequences are SGHVS and FNYEAQ. V was trimmed by 1 base and J by 3 bases, leaving 5 bases between them. CDR3 coding DNA: TGTGCCAGCAGCTTAGTGAGGACAGATACGCAGTATTTT. It encodes CASSLVRTDTQYF.

This clone is large by share. This chain joins TRBV27 and TRBJ2-7, with TRBD2 identical over 8 bases. The CDR3 spans 14 residues. V trimming: 6 bases; J trimming: 3 bases; junction bases outside the gene matches: 7. Germline-derived CDR1 and CDR2 are MNHEY and SMNVEV (reference sequence). CDR3 bases: TGTGCCAGCAGCACGGGGGGGGGCCTCTACGAGCAGTACTTC. It specifies CASSTGGGLYEQYF.

V and J are TRBV27 and TRBJ2-3; 7 nucleotides line up with TRBD1. The V gene end was trimmed by 3 bases and the J gene end by 2 bases; junction bases not matched to a gene: 8. Germline lookup yields CDR1 MNHEY and CDR2 SMNVEV (reference sequence). The CDR3 extends over 16 amino acids. CDR3 nucleotide sequence: TGTGCCAGCAGTTTCGCGGCAGGGGGTCTCACAGATACGCAGTATTTT. Translation gives CASSFAAGGLTDTQYF.

The J gene is TRBJ2-7, the V gene TRBV4-3; 7 bases are a match to TRBD2. The V gene end was trimmed by 5 bases and the J gene end by 7 bases; junction bases not matched to a gene: 14. Germline CDR1 and CDR2: LGHNA and YSLEER. The CDR3 is 15 residues long. The CDR3 here is CASSKGSSGIPEQYF. The DNA of the CDR3 is TGCGCCAGCAGCAAGGGGTCAAGCGGGATTCCGGAGCAGTACTTC.

The chain has TRBV9 and TRBJ2-3, with TRBD2 as a possible D gene (6 bases). This CDR3 is 18 amino acids long. Trimming left V 2 bases short and J 0 bases short, with 19 bases between. Germline V gene sequence: CDR1 SGDLS, CDR2 YYNGEE. CDR3 nucleotides: TGTGCCAGCAGCGTGACCAGCGGGCCAGCCTCTAGCACAGATACGCAGTATTTT. Amino acids: CASSVTSGPASSTDTQYF.